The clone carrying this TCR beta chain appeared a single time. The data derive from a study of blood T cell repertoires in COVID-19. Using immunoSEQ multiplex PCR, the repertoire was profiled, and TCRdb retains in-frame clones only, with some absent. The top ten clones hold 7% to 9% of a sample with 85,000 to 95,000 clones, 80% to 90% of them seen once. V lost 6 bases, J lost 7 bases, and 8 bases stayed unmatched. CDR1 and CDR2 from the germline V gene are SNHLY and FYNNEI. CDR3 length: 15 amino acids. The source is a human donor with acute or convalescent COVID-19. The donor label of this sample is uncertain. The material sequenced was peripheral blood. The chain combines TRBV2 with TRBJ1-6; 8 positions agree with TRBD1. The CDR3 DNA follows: TGTGCCAGCAGAGAACGACAGGGGTCGAATTCACCCCTCCACTTT. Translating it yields CASRERQGSNSPLHF.